A selection of T cell receptor beta chains follows, all from one sample in a study of CD8 T cells in Susac syndrome. One entry per CDR3 protein results from TCRdb running MiXCR on the immunoSEQ multiplex PCR reads. Of around 100,000 distinct CDR3 sequences detected, about 96% appear once; the ten largest clones hold 0.3%. Material for sequencing was CD8+ T cells from PBMCs. The source is a human donor with Susac syndrome. CDR3s include the opening cysteine and the closing phenylalanine or tryptophan. The order of the fields is V gene, J gene, D gene, clone size, CDR3 DNA, CDR3 protein. The D gene is left open where the match is weak. The size entry is marked missing in some rows and otherwise reads once, few, many or a size class.

v_gene: TRBV6-1
j_gene: TRBJ2-1
d_gene: TRBD2
abundance: -
CDR3nt: TGTGCCAGCAGTTTTAGCGGGACGGGGGGAAATGAGCAGTTCTTC
CDR3aa: CASSFSGTGGNEQFF

v_gene: TRBV6-1
j_gene: TRBJ1-2
d_gene: -
abundance: -
CDR3nt: TGTGCCAGCACCCCGTCCGGTGGCTACACCTTC
CDR3aa: CASTPSGGYTF

v_gene: TRBV7-2
j_gene: TRBJ2-7
d_gene: TRBD2
abundance: -
CDR3nt: TGTGCCAGCAGCCCCGGGAGGGGGGACGGAACCGTGCAGTACTTC
CDR3aa: CASSPGRGDGTVQYF

v_gene: TRBV29-1
j_gene: TRBJ2-7
d_gene: -
abundance: -
CDR3nt: TGCAGCGTTGGACGGGACACTTTCTACGAGCAGTACTTC
CDR3aa: CSVGRDTFYEQYF

v_gene: TRBV9
j_gene: TRBJ2-1
d_gene: TRBD2
abundance: -
CDR3nt: TGTGCCAGCAGCGTACAGACTAGCGACAATGAGCAGTTCTTC
CDR3aa: CASSVQTSDNEQFF

v_gene: TRBV7-6
j_gene: TRBJ2-1
d_gene: -
abundance: once
CDR3nt: TGTGCCAGCAGCTTTGGGGAAAACGAGCAGTTCTTC
CDR3aa: CASSFGENEQFF

v_gene: TRBV12-3/TRBV12-4
j_gene: TRBJ2-1
d_gene: TRBD2
abundance: -
CDR3nt: TGTGCCAGCAGGAGAGAGCGGGGGGGCATCTATGAGCAGTTCTTC
CDR3aa: CASRRERGGIYEQFF

v_gene: TRBV27
j_gene: TRBJ1-4
d_gene: -
abundance: -
CDR3nt: TGTGCCAGCAGTTTATCGAAAATTGATAATGAAAAACTGTTTTTT
CDR3aa: CASSLSKIDNEKLFF

v_gene: TRBV4-1
j_gene: TRBJ2-7
d_gene: -
abundance: -
CDR3nt: TGCGCCAGCAGCCAAGATCTGGGCGGTAGCTACGAGCAGTACTTC
CDR3aa: CASSQDLGGSYEQYF

v_gene: TRBV29-1
j_gene: TRBJ1-1
d_gene: TRBD1
abundance: -
CDR3nt: TGCAGCGTACAGGGGCGCGCGAACACTGAAGCTTTCTTT
CDR3aa: CSVQGRANTEAFF

v_gene: TRBV7-9
j_gene: TRBJ2-1
d_gene: -
abundance: -
CDR3nt: TGTGCCAGCAGCTTCGACCATGAGCAGTTCTTC
CDR3aa: CASSFDHEQFF

v_gene: TRBV6-6
j_gene: TRBJ2-4
d_gene: -
abundance: -
CDR3nt: TGTGCCAGCAGTTACCAAGGGGCCAAAAACATTCAGTACTTC
CDR3aa: CASSYQGAKNIQYF

v_gene: TRBV2
j_gene: TRBJ2-5
d_gene: -
abundance: -
CDR3nt: TGTGCCAGCAGTGGGACCCAAGACCAAGAGACCCAGTACTTC
CDR3aa: CASSGTQDQETQYF

v_gene: TRBV29-1
j_gene: TRBJ2-7
d_gene: TRBD1
abundance: -
CDR3nt: TGCAGCGTTGTGAACAGGGGTTGGGAGCAGTACTTC
CDR3aa: CSVVNRGWEQYF

v_gene: TRBV11-2
j_gene: TRBJ2-7
d_gene: TRBD2
abundance: -
CDR3nt: TGTGCCAGCAGCGTAGGCTATAGCGGGAGGGACTACGAGCAGTACTTC
CDR3aa: CASSVGYSGRDYEQYF

v_gene: TRBV6-6
j_gene: TRBJ2-7
d_gene: -
abundance: -
CDR3nt: TGTGCCAGCAGTTACTCAGGGGACTACGAGCAGTACTTC
CDR3aa: CASSYSGDYEQYF

v_gene: TRBV10-3
j_gene: TRBJ2-5
d_gene: TRBD1
abundance: -
CDR3nt: TGTGCCATTCGACAGGGCCAAGAGACCCAGTACTTC
CDR3aa: CAIRQGQETQYF

v_gene: TRBV6-5
j_gene: TRBJ2-6
d_gene: -
abundance: once
CDR3nt: TGTGCCAGCAGCCTGACCTACTCTGGGGCCAACGTCCTGACTTTC
CDR3aa: CASSLTYSGANVLTF

v_gene: TRBV9
j_gene: TRBJ1-1
d_gene: TRBD1
abundance: -
CDR3nt: TGTGCCAGCAGCGGACAGGGCTTTGGTTCTTCTGTGAACACTGAAGCTTTCTTT
CDR3aa: CASSGQGFGSSVNTEAFF

v_gene: TRBV15
j_gene: TRBJ2-2
d_gene: -
abundance: -
CDR3nt: TGTGCCACCAGCAGAGAAAGGGACTCCCATAATGTGGCCGGGGAGCTGTTTTTT
CDR3aa: CATSRERDSHNVAGELFF

v_gene: TRBV12-3/TRBV12-4
j_gene: TRBJ2-4
d_gene: TRBD2
abundance: -
CDR3nt: TGTGCCAGCACCCCGGGGGTAGCGGGAGAGCCCAAAAACATTCAGTACTTC
CDR3aa: CASTPGVAGEPKNIQYF

v_gene: TRBV14
j_gene: TRBJ2-1
d_gene: TRBD1
abundance: -
CDR3nt: TGTGCCAGCAGCCAAAGGGACAGGGGACCCTACAATGAGCAGTTCTTC
CDR3aa: CASSQRDRGPYNEQFF

v_gene: TRBV25-1
j_gene: TRBJ2-5
d_gene: -
abundance: -
CDR3nt: TGTGCCAGCTCCGTTTACGGGAACCAAGAGACCCAGTACTTC
CDR3aa: CASSVYGNQETQYF

v_gene: TRBV29-1
j_gene: TRBJ2-4
d_gene: -
abundance: -
CDR3nt: TGCAGCGCCGGGGCAGGGACGGCCATTCAGTACTTC
CDR3aa: CSAGAGTAIQYF

v_gene: TRBV5-6
j_gene: TRBJ2-5
d_gene: -
abundance: -
CDR3nt: TGTGCCACCGGGGACCGGGAACAAGAGACCCAGTACTTC
CDR3aa: CATGDREQETQYF

v_gene: TRBV3-1
j_gene: TRBJ2-7
d_gene: -
abundance: -
CDR3nt: TGTGCCAGCAGCCATCTTAGTGAGGACAGCTCTTCCTACGAGCAGTACTTC
CDR3aa: CASSHLSEDSSSYEQYF

v_gene: TRBV20-1
j_gene: TRBJ1-1
d_gene: -
abundance: once
CDR3nt: TGCAGTGCTAGAGAGCGGGGACGAAACACTGAAGCTTTCTTT
CDR3aa: CSARERGRNTEAFF

v_gene: TRBV29-1
j_gene: TRBJ1-3
d_gene: -
abundance: -
CDR3nt: TGCAGCGGGAAAGAAGGAAACACCATATATTTT
CDR3aa: CSGKEGNTIYF

v_gene: TRBV28
j_gene: TRBJ1-2
d_gene: -
abundance: -
CDR3nt: TGTGCCAGCAGTCCAAAACTATACCTCTATGGCTACACCTTC
CDR3aa: CASSPKLYLYGYTF

v_gene: TRBV6-5
j_gene: TRBJ2-5
d_gene: -
abundance: -
CDR3nt: TGTGCCAGCAGTTACTCGATCTCTCAAGAGACCCAGTACTTC
CDR3aa: CASSYSISQETQYF

v_gene: TRBV9
j_gene: TRBJ2-5
d_gene: -
abundance: -
CDR3nt: TGTGCCAGCAGCGTAGATTGGGGTGAGACCCAGTACTTC
CDR3aa: CASSVDWGETQYF

v_gene: TRBV19
j_gene: TRBJ1-5
d_gene: -
abundance: -
CDR3nt: TGTGCCAGCCACCCGAAGACAGGCAGAAATCAGCCCCAGCATTTT
CDR3aa: CASHPKTGRNQPQHF

v_gene: TRBV14
j_gene: TRBJ1-2
d_gene: -
abundance: -
CDR3nt: TGTGCCAGCAGCCAAGTAACAGGCCCCTGGGGCTACACCTTC
CDR3aa: CASSQVTGPWGYTF

v_gene: TRBV19
j_gene: TRBJ2-5
d_gene: -
abundance: -
CDR3nt: TGTGCCGCCGGTGAGGGGTCACAAGAGACCCAGTACTTC
CDR3aa: CAAGEGSQETQYF

v_gene: TRBV13
j_gene: TRBJ2-4
d_gene: TRBD2
abundance: -
CDR3nt: TGTGCCAGCAGTTCCCTACTAGCGGGGGACATTCAGTACTTC
CDR3aa: CASSSLLAGDIQYF